One sample yielded the 5 T cell receptor beta chains listed below, sequenced in a study of shared clonotypes between healthy human individuals. Measured with immunoSEQ multiplex PCR; TCRdb has only the in-frame clones, and not every one. Of 600,000 to 750,000 clones in the sample, about 90% are singletons; the top ten hold 30% to 35%. Sequences were obtained from memory CD8+ T cells from PBMCs. Sample subset: CD45RO+ cells pooled with CCR7-negative TemRA cells. Every receptor here comes from a young man in good health. Some clones in this sample may be carry-over from other donors' samples.

This rearrangement joins TRBV7-9 to TRBJ1-1; TRBD1 aligns across 9 bases. Germline V CDR1 and CDR2: SEHNR, FQNEAQ (reference sequence). The CDR3 covers 14 residues. The V segment lost 5 bases and the J segment 5 bases; nucleotides outside the gene matches: 6. As DNA, the CDR3 is TGTGCCAGCAGCCGGACAGACAGGGGGACTGAAGCTTTCTTT. It specifies CASSRTDRGTEAFF.

J is TRBJ2-7 and V is TRBV27; TRBD1 is a possible D gene (6 bases). The CDR3 runs 14 residues. Germline V gene lookup returns CDR1 MNHEY and CDR2 SMNVEV (reference sequence). The germline V and J ends were trimmed by 2 bases and 3 bases, with 11 bases remaining between them. The chain's CDR3 is CASSLMAGVYEQYF. The CDR3 bases are TGTGCCAGCAGTTTAATGGCAGGGGTCTACGAGCAGTACTTC.

The V and J genes are TRBV28 and TRBJ2-7, with a possible D match to TRBD2 (7 bases). Trimming cost V 6 bases and J 0 bases, with 12 bases left between them. The CDR3 is made up of 14 amino acids. CDR1 and CDR2 from the germline V gene are MDHEN and SYDVKM. CDR3 residues: CASRQGGGSYEQYF. The CDR3 DNA reads TGTGCCAGCAGACAGGGAGGGGGCTCCTACGAGCAGTACTTC.

Note on this clone: The sample contains more than one DNA sequence encoding this CDR3. The CDR3 DNA reads TGTGCCAGCAGTGGTGGCTACGAGCAGTACTTC. This codes for CASSGGYEQYF. The V gene is TRBV25-1, the J gene TRBJ2-7; D gene ambiguous. V lost 4 bases, J lost 3 bases, and 4 bases lay in between. Germline CDR1 is MGHDK and CDR2 is SYGVNS. CDR3 length equals 11 residues.

The V call is TRBV7-2, the J call TRBJ2-2; no definite D call. Germline V gene lookup returns CDR1 SGHTA and CDR2 FQGNSA. The ends were cut back, 3 bases at V and 3 bases at J, with 11 bases in the middle. CDR3 length equals 15 residues. CDR3 DNA sequence: TGTGCCAGCAGCTTGGTGCTATCGTACACCGGGGAGCTGTTTTTT. This gives the protein CASSLVLSYTGELFF.